The clone carrying this T cell receptor beta chain was counted many times. Its antigen is as yet unknown. The source material, RNA transcripts, was used to amplify TCR beta CDR3 regions. A set of HTBI primers served as the primers for a first-round RT-PCR of the TCR CDR3. TCRdb independently ran MiXCR on the multiplex PCR reads; one entry per CDR3 protein. Among approximately 600,000 distinct CDR3 sequences listed, more than 20% were seen once. V lost 6 bases and J 5 bases, leaving 14 bases between the germline ends. Germline values: CDR1 DFQATT, CDR2 SNEGSKA (reference sequence). The CDR3 loop spans 13 amino acids. The record originates from a study of T cells in Graves' hyperthyroidism and ophthalmopathy. General study points: The model foresaw ophthalmopathy a median 6.5 months prior to onset. Blood also carried most thyroid clonotypes expanded above 0.001.

The clonotype originates from a man aged 25-45 years with Graves' ophthalmopathy. The sequenced sample consisted of blood. V gene TRBV20-1 combines with J gene TRBJ2-1; D could derive from TRBD1 or TRBD2 (5 bases each). CDR3 sequence (DNA): TGCAGTGCACGACTACTGGGGCACAATGAGCAGTTCTTC. It yields the protein CSARLLGHNEQFF.